This paragraph covers one T cell receptor (beta chain) sequence. These data are taken from a study of blood T cell repertoires in COVID-19. Germline CDR1 reads SGHNT; CDR2 reads YYREEE (reference sequence). This CDR3 is 15 amino acids long. V shed 5 bases and J 7 bases; nucleotides not matched to a gene: 15. Assay used: immunoSEQ multiplex PCR; TCRdb lists only in-frame clones, some missing. Of over 250,000 clones in the sample, around nine tenths were seen once. The chain couples TRBV5-4 to TRBJ2-7; 7 bases are shared with TRBD2. Sequencing was carried out using PBMCs or T cells enriched from blood (not recorded which). This sequence originates from a woman between 18 and 30 years old who had recovered from COVID-19. The CDR3 nucleotides read TGTGCCAGCAGTCCGTGGGCGGGAGTCTCCAAGGAGCAGTACTTC. Its protein product is CASSPWAGVSKEQYF.